This T cell receptor beta chain was recovered during a study of blood T cell repertoires in COVID-19. Study information: Sources were T cells, B-cell-depleted T cells, or PBMCs; the material itself was cDNA or gDNA.

The CDR3 loop spans 15 amino acids. Trimming cost V 2 bases and J 8 bases, with 18 bases left between them. Germline CDR1 and CDR2: KGHSH and LQKENI. As originally analysed: Amplification with reference gene primers provided the estimates of nucleated cell counts. Profiling relied on immunoSEQ multiplex PCR, and the TCRdb table lists in-frame clones only, not all of them. From that table come the V and J calls and clone size; the DNA was used to work out D and trimming. The table shows 200,000 to 300,000 clones, with 90% occurring only once. The origin of this receptor is a woman between 40 and 50 years old with acute or convalescent COVID-19. This chain connects TRBV18 to TRBJ1-2; D might be TRBD1 (6 bases). Sample: peripheral blood. The CDR3 coding sequence is TGTGCCAGCTCACCAACCGGGACAAGCTTTTGGGGCTACACCTTC. The encoded protein is CASSPTGTSFWGYTF.